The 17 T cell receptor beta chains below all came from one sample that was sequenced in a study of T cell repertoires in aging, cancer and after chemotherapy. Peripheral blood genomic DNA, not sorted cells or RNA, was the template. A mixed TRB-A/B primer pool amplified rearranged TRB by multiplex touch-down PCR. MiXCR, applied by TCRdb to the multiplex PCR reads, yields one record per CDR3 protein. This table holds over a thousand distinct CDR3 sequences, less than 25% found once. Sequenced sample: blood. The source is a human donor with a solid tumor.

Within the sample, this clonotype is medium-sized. CDR3 nucleotide sequence: TGTGCCATCAGTGAGCGGGAAGGGGCCACCTACAATGAGCAGTTCTTC. Translating it yields CAISEREGATYNEQFF. The genes are TRBV10-3 and TRBJ2-1, with D perhaps assigned TRBD1 or TRBD2 (5 bases each). Germline V CDR1 and CDR2: ENHRY, SYGVKD. CDR3 length: 16 residues. Trimming removed 2 bases from V and 2 bases from J, with 13 bases in between.

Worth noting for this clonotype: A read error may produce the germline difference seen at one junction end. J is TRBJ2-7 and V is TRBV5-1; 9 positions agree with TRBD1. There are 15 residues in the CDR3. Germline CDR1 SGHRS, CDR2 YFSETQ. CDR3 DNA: TGTGCCAGCAGCTATTGGGGGACAGGGCTGTACGAGCAGTACTTC. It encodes CASSYWGTGLYEQYF.

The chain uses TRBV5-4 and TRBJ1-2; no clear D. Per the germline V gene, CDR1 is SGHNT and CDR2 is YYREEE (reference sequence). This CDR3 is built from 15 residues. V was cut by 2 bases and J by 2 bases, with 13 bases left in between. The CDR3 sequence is CASSLRSGPNYGYTF. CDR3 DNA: TGTGCCAGCAGCTTAAGATCAGGTCCCAACTATGGCTACACCTTC.

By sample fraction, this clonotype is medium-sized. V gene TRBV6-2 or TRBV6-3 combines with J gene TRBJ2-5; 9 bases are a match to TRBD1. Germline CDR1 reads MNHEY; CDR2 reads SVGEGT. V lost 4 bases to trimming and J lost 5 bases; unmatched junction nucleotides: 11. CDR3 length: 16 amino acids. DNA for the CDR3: TGTGCCAGCAGTTTTGGGACAGGGATCCCTTCGGAGACCCAGTACTTC. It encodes CASSFGTGIPSETQYF.

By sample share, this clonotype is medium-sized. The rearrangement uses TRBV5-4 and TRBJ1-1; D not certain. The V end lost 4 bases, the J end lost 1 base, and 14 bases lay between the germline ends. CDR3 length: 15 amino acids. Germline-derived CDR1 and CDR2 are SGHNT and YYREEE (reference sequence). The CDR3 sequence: CASSKWDSPNTEAFF. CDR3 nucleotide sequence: TGTGCCAGCAGCAAATGGGATTCTCCGAACACTGAAGCTTTCTTT.

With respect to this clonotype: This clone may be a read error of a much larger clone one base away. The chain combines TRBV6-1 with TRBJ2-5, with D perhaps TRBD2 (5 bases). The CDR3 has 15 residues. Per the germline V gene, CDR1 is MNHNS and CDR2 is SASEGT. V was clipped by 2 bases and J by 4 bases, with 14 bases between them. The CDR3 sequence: CASSEIRTLRETQYF. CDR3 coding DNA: TGTGCCAGCAGTGAAATCAGGACTTTACGAGAGACCCAGTACTTC.

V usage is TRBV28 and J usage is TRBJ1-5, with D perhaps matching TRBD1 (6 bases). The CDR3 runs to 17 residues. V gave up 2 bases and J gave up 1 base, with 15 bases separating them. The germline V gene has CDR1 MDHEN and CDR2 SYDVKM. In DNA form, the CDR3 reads TGTGCCAGCAGTTTACCGGGGGCTAGGAGAAGCAATCAGCCCCAGCATTTT. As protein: CASSLPGARRSNQPQHF. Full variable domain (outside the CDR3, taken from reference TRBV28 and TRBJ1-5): DVKVTQSSRYLVKRTGEKVFLECVQDMDHENMFWYRQDPGLGLRLIYFSYDVKMKEKGDIPEGYSVSREKKERFSLILESASTNQTSMYLCASSLPGARRSNQPQHFGDGTRLSIL.

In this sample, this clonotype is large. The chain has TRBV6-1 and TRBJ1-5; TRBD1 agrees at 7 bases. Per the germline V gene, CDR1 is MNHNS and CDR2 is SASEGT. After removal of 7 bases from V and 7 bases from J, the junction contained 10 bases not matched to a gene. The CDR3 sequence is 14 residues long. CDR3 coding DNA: TGTGCCAGCACCCTAGGACAGGTCGACCAGCCCCAGCATTTT. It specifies CASTLGQVDQPQHF.

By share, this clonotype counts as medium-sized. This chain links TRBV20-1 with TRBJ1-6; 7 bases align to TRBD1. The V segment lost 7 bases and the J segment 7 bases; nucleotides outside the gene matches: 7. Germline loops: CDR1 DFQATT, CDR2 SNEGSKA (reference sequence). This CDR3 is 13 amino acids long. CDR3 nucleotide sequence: TGCAGTGTTAGGGGGCAGCGCAATTCACCCCTCCACTTT. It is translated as CSVRGQRNSPLHF.

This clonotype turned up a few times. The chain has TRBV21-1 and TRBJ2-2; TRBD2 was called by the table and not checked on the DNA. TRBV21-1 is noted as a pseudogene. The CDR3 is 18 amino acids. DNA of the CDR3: TGTGCCAGCAGCAAATCGGGTAGCGGGAGGGCCTTGACCGGGGAGCTGTTTTTT. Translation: CASSKSGSGRALTGELFF.

The CDR3 DNA reads as TGTGCCAGTAGTGGAGCGGGGGGGCCCAATGAGCAGTTCTTC. Translated: CASSGAGGPNEQFF. The chain combines TRBV19 with TRBJ2-1, with 10 bases lining up with TRBD2. The CDR3 has 14 amino acids. V lost 5 bases to trimming and J lost 6 bases; unmatched junction nucleotides: 4. From germline, CDR1 is LNHDA and CDR2 SQIVND (reference sequence).

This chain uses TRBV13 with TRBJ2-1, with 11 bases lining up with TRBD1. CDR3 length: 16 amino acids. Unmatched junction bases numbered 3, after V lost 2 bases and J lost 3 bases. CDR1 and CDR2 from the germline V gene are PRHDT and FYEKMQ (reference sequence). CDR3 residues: CASSLSGTGGYNEQFF. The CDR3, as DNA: TGTGCCAGCAGCTTAAGTGGGACAGGGGGCTACAATGAGCAGTTCTTC.

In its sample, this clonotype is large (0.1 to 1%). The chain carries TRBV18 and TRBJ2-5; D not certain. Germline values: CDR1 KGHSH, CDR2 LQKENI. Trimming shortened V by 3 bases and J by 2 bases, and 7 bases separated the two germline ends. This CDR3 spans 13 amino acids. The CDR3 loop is CASSPPGQETQYF. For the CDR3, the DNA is TGTGCCAGCTCACCCCCGGGTCAAGAGACCCAGTACTTC.

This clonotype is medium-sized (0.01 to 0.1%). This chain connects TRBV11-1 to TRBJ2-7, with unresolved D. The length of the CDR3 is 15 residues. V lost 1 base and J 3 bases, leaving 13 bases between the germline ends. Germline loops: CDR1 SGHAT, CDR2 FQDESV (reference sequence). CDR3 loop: CASSLGLNRNYEQYF. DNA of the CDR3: TGTGCCAGCAGCTTAGGTCTCAACAGAAACTACGAGCAGTACTTC.

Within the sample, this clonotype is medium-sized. The CDR3 loop is CASAERFLENTIYF. CDR3 DNA sequence: TGTGCCAGCGCCGAACGGTTTCTGGAAAACACCATATATTTT. V is TRBV27 and J is TRBJ1-3; D is unclear. Trimming cost V 8 bases and J 6 bases, with 17 bases left between them. This CDR3 is built from 14 residues. The V gene's germline CDR1 is MNHEY and CDR2 SMNVEV (reference sequence).

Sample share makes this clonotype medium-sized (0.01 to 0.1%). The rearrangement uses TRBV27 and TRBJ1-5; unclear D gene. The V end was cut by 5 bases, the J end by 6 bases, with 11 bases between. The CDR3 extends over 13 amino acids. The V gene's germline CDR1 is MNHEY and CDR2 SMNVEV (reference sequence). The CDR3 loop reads CASSPRGSQPQHF. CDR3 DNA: TGTGCCAGCAGTCCACGAGGAAGTCAGCCCCAGCATTTT.

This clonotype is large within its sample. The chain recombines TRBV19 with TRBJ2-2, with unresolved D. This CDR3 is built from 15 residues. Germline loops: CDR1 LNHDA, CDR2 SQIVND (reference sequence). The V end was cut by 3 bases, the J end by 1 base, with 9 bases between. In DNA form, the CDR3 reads TGTGCCAGTAGTATCGGGCGGATGAACACCGGGGAGCTGTTTTTT. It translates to CASSIGRMNTGELFF.